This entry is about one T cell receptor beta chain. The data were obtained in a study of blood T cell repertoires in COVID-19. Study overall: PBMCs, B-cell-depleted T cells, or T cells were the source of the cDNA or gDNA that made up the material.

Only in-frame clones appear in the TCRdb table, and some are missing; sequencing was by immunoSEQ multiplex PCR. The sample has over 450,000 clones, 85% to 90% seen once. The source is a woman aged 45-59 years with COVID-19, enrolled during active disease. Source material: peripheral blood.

The CDR3 sequence is CASSQGGGEGEPQHF. For the CDR3, the DNA is TGTGCCAGCAGCCAAGGAGGGGGCGAAGGTGAGCCCCAGCATTTT. The chain has TRBV4-2 and TRBJ1-5; 7 bases line up with TRBD1. V lost 1 base to trimming and J lost 8 bases; unmatched junction nucleotides: 8. This CDR3 is 15 amino acids long. Germline assignment: CDR1 LGHNA and CDR2 YNFKEQ.